The 31 T cell receptor beta chains below were found in one sample sequenced in a study of shared T cell receptors in the human thymus. The assay was immunoSEQ multiplex PCR, and TCRdb's table has in-frame clones only and misses some. This sample has 700,000 to 750,000 clones, with 70% to 90% found just once. This sample was shared with a second study, whose subject was human thymus T cells.

Sequenced input: thymocytes. The source of these receptors is a girl in the first two years of life with a congenital heart defect.

CDR3 amino acids: CASSLGKGDRFNYGYTF. The CDR3 DNA sequence: TGTGCCAGCAGCTTGGGAAAGGGGGACAGGTTTAACTATGGCTACACCTTC. The chain carries TRBV5-6 and TRBJ1-2; 8 positions match TRBD1. CDR1 is SGHDT and CDR2 is YYEEEE in the germline V gene. The CDR3 contains 17 residues. The trim removed 0 bases at V and 1 base at J, leaving 8 bases unmatched.

V gene TRBV5-6 combines with J gene TRBJ2-7; D not certain. Trimming left V 2 bases short and J 2 bases short, with 17 bases between. Germline lookup yields CDR1 SGHDT and CDR2 YYEEEE. The CDR3 is 16 residues long. The CDR3 is CASSFPAGPSTYEQYF. CDR3 bases: TGTGCCAGCAGCTTTCCTGCTGGGCCCTCCACCTACGAGCAGTACTTC.

The V gene is TRBV27, the J gene TRBJ1-4, with D maybe TRBD1 (5 bases). CDR3 length: 15 amino acids. V lost 3 bases, J lost 2 bases, and 10 bases lay in between. From germline, CDR1 is MNHEY and CDR2 SMNVEV (reference sequence). The CDR3 nucleotides read TGTGCCAGCAGTTTCCGCGACAGCACTAATGAAAAACTGTTTTTT. It yields the protein CASSFRDSTNEKLFF.

Concerning this clone: A junction end diverges from the germline sequence, so it may reflect a read error. This chain joins TRBV5-5 and TRBJ1-2, with a possible D match to TRBD1 (6 bases). The germline V gene encodes CDR1 SGHKS and CDR2 YYEKEE (reference sequence). The length of the CDR3 is 17 residues. The CDR3 coding sequence is TGTGCCAGCACCTTGCTTTATGGGGGCACATCTAACTATGGCTACACCTTC. Its protein is CASTLLYGGTSNYGYTF. The full variable domain, in which reference TRBV5-5 and TRBJ1-2 provide the parts outside the CDR3, is DAGVTQSPTHLIKTRGQQVTLRCSPISGHKSVSWYQQVLGQGPQFIFQYYEKEERGRGNFPDRFSARQFPNYSSELNVNALLLGDSALYLCASTLLYGGTSNYGYTFGSGTRLTVV.

The gene calls are TRBV5-1 and TRBJ2-3; 9 nucleotides agree with TRBD2. The CDR3 contains 15 residues. The J segment lost 2 bases and the V segment lost 3 bases, leaving 4 bases of the junction unmatched. Germline V lookup: CDR1 SGHRS, CDR2 YFSETQ. CDR3 protein: CASSCGGALTDTQYF. CDR3 nucleotides: TGCGCCAGCAGCTGCGGGGGGGCTCTCACAGATACGCAGTATTTT.

Turning to this clone: At the DNA level, this CDR3 is encoded by other sequences in the same sample as well. This chain uses TRBV6-1 with TRBJ1-6, with D maybe TRBD1 (5 bases). With 8 bases removed from V and 0 bases from J, the gap between germline ends came to 11 bases. Germline CDR1 reads MNHNS; CDR2 reads SASEGT. The CDR3 is made up of 15 amino acids. The chain's CDR3 is CASYHRSSYNSPLHF. Here the CDR3 DNA reads TGTGCCAGCTACCACAGGAGCTCCTATAATTCACCCCTCCACTTT.

The rearrangement uses TRBV10-3 and TRBJ1-6; D is ambiguous. The CDR3 extends over 14 amino acids. V dropped 6 bases and J dropped 6 bases, with 12 bases sitting between them. Germline V gives CDR1 ENHRY, CDR2 SYGVKD. The CDR3 loop reads CAISAGLLNSPLHF. CDR3 DNA sequence: TGTGCCATCAGCGCGGGATTACTTAATTCACCCCTCCACTTT.

This clone appeared once. This sequence joins TRBV28 and TRBJ2-5; 9 bases match TRBD2. Germline V CDR1 and CDR2: MDHEN, SYDVKM. V dropped 6 bases and J dropped 2; count of bases not matched to a gene: 25. The CDR3 totals 21 residues. CDR3 nucleotide sequence: TGTGCCAGCAGACTAAACGGGGACCGGGACCGACTAGCGGAGTCACAAGAGACCCAGTACTTC. This encodes CASRLNGDRDRLAESQETQYF.

This chain joins TRBV11-2 and TRBJ2-1; weak D call: TRBD1 (6 bases). Trimming left V 2 bases short and J 9 bases short, with 14 bases between. The CDR3 loop spans 14 amino acids. CDR1 is SGHAT and CDR2 is FQNNGV in the germline V gene. CDR3 residues: CASSLYRVVGEQFF. In DNA form, the CDR3 reads TGTGCCAGCAGCTTATACAGGGTCGTGGGTGAGCAGTTCTTC.

The chain has TRBV9 and TRBJ2-1; D gene uncertain. There are 15 residues in the CDR3. V shed 0 bases and J shed 6 bases, with 13 bases lying between them. From germline, CDR1 is SGDLS and CDR2 YYNGEE. The CDR3 DNA reads as TGTGCCAGCAGCGTAGACGAGGAGAACCTCAATGAGCAGTTCTTC. It codes for CASSVDEENLNEQFF.

The V gene is TRBV28, the J gene TRBJ2-3; TRBD2 matches at 11 bases. Trimming removed 4 bases from V and 4 bases from J; junction bases left unmatched: 10. The length of the CDR3 is 17 residues. CDR1 MDHEN and CDR2 SYDVKM come from the germline V gene. As DNA, the CDR3 is TGTGCCAGCAGTTCCCACCCGACTAGCGGGGTGGCAGATACGCAGTATTTT. This codes for CASSSHPTSGVADTQYF. The variable domain in full, completed from reference TRBV28 and TRBJ2-3, reads DVKVTQSSRYLVKRTGEKVFLECVQDMDHENMFWYRQDPGLGLRLIYFSYDVKMKEKGDIPEGYSVSREKKERFSLILESASTNQTSMYLCASSSHPTSGVADTQYFGPGTRLTVL.

This chain connects TRBV14 to TRBJ1-1, with a possible D match to TRBD1 (5 bases). The CDR3 has 16 amino acids. The germline gives CDR1 SGHDN, CDR2 FVKESK. V dropped 4 bases and J dropped 0 bases, with 15 bases sitting between them. The CDR3 here is CASSRGEGRMNTEAFF. CDR3 bases: TGTGCCAGCAGCCGGGGGGAGGGGAGGATGAACACTGAAGCTTTCTTT.

This chain connects TRBV10-3 to TRBJ1-1; no definite D call. V lost 7 bases and J lost 1, with 16 bases in between. Germline loops: CDR1 ENHRY, CDR2 SYGVKD. The CDR3 extends over 15 amino acids. For the CDR3, the DNA is TGTGCCATCACCAGACCTCAGGAACCGAACACTGAAGCTTTCTTT. It specifies CAITRPQEPNTEAFF.

The chain links TRBV27 to TRBJ1-1; D is undetermined. The V end lost 5 bases, the J end lost 0 bases, and 16 bases lay between the germline ends. CDR3 size: 16 residues. The germline CDR1 and CDR2 sequences are MNHEY and SMNVEV (reference sequence). The CDR3 reads CASSPAFRGLNTEAFF. The DNA of the CDR3 is TGTGCCAGCAGTCCCGCGTTTAGAGGCTTGAACACTGAAGCTTTCTTT.

This rearrangement joins TRBV5-4 to TRBJ1-4; 9 nucleotides agree with TRBD1. V was pared by 5 bases and J by 6 bases, with 8 bases of the junction left unmatched. The CDR3 covers 15 residues. Germline loops: CDR1 SGHNT, CDR2 YYREEE (reference sequence). Written as DNA, the CDR3 is TGTGCCAGCAGTTTGCGGACAGGGGATCATGAAAAACTGTTTTTT. This sequence encodes CASSLRTGDHEKLFF.

The chain recombines TRBV15 with TRBJ1-5; D gene ambiguous. V was cut by 3 bases and J by 0 bases, with 12 bases left in between. From germline, CDR1 is LNHNV and CDR2 YYDKDF (reference sequence). The length of the CDR3 is 16 residues. DNA for the CDR3: TGTGCCACCAGCAGGTTAGAAGAGAATAGCAATCAGCCCCAGCATTTT. As protein: CATSRLEENSNQPQHF.

The chain couples TRBV4-3 to TRBJ1-1; D unclear. Trimming took 0 bases from V and 5 from J, leaving 10 bases between them. CDR1 and CDR2 from the germline V gene are LGHNA and YSLEER. The CDR3 loop spans 14 amino acids. CDR3 sequence reads: CASSQDPERTEAFF. The CDR3 DNA reads as TGCGCCAGCAGCCAAGATCCAGAGAGGACTGAAGCTTTCTTT.

V gene TRBV19 combines with J gene TRBJ2-1, with D possibly TRBD1 on 6 matching bases. Germline V CDR1 and CDR2: LNHDA, SQIVND (reference sequence). The V gene lost 10 bases and the J gene lost 3 bases, with 13 bases spanning the gap. The CDR3 has 13 amino acids. CDR3 loop: CANREQNYNEQFF. CDR3 bases: TGTGCCAACAGGGAACAGAACTACAATGAGCAGTTCTTC.

CDR3 in amino acids: CATRTGRDYGYTF. The CDR3 nucleotides read TGTGCCACACGGACAGGGCGAGACTATGGCTACACCTTC. The chain joins TRBV10-3 to TRBJ1-2; 8 bases map to TRBD1. The CDR3 has 13 amino acids. Losses at the gene ends were 10 bases for V and 3 bases for J; bases not matched to a gene: 7. Germline V gene sequence: CDR1 ENHRY, CDR2 SYGVKD.

On this clone: Other DNA sequences within the sample encode an identical CDR3. The V gene is TRBV5-1, the J gene TRBJ1-5; D remains ambiguous. The V end was cut by 4 bases, the J end by 3 bases, with 8 bases between. The CDR3 runs 13 residues. Germline CDR1 is SGHRS and CDR2 is YFSETQ. CDR3 nucleotide sequence: TGCGCCAGCAGCCCCGGGTCCAATCAGCCCCAGCATTTT. Amino acids: CASSPGSNQPQHF.

The rearrangement links TRBV20-1 to TRBJ1-4; TRBD1 aligns across 9 bases. The junction had 4 bases not matched to a gene; V was cut back by 6 bases and J by 11 bases. Germline V lookup: CDR1 DFQATT, CDR2 SNEGSKA (reference sequence). This CDR3 comprises 11 residues. CDR3 sequence: CSAGTGRKLFF. In nucleotides, the CDR3 is TGCAGTGCGGGGACAGGGAGGAAACTGTTTTTT.

The chain uses TRBV7-9 and TRBJ1-5, with TRBD1 as a possible D gene (6 bases). The CDR3 is made up of 13 amino acids. With 5 bases removed from V and 7 bases from J, the gap between germline ends came to 12 bases. Germline values: CDR1 SEHNR, CDR2 FQNEAQ (reference sequence). As DNA, the CDR3 is TGTGCCAGCAGCCCGGGGGGCCGACAGCCCCAGCATTTT. It codes for CASSPGGRQPQHF.

The chain couples TRBV5-4 to TRBJ1-2, with D hard to call. Germline loops: CDR1 SGHNT, CDR2 YYREEE (reference sequence). This CDR3 has 15 residues. Trimming cost V 2 bases and J 5 bases, with 16 bases left between them. The CDR3 DNA reads as TGTGCCAGCAGCTTCGGAGACCCTGCAAAATATGGCTACACCTTC. Encoded protein: CASSFGDPAKYGYTF.

This sequence joins TRBV27 and TRBJ1-2; D is unresolved. The CDR3 spans 13 residues. Trimming pared 8 bases from V and 1 base from J, leaving 11 bases between. Per the germline V gene, CDR1 is MNHEY and CDR2 is SMNVEV (reference sequence). CDR3 protein: CASRTRGNYGYTF. Here the CDR3 DNA reads TGTGCCAGCCGCACACGGGGTAACTATGGCTACACCTTC.

The chain has TRBV5-4 and TRBJ2-3; 7 bases agree with TRBD1. The CDR3 is 14 amino acids. Germline CDR1 reads SGHNT; CDR2 reads YYREEE (reference sequence). V shed 1 base, J shed 2 bases, and the junction held 1 base outside the gene matches. The CDR3 reads CASSLTGATDTQYF. The CDR3, as DNA: TGTGCCAGCAGCTTGACAGGGGCCACAGATACGCAGTATTTT.

The chain recombines TRBV27 with TRBJ1-5; 8 nucleotides agree with TRBD1. Looked up from germline, CDR1 is MNHEY and CDR2 is SMNVEV (reference sequence). The CDR3 runs to 17 residues. The V segment lost 4 bases and the J segment 2 bases; nucleotides outside the gene matches: 10. The CDR3 is CASSSQQGENGNQPQHF. The DNA of the CDR3 is TGTGCCAGCAGTTCTCAACAGGGGGAAAATGGCAATCAGCCCCAGCATTTT.

The gene calls are TRBV18 and TRBJ2-3; TRBD1 matches 10 bases. J was trimmed by 4 bases and V by 2 bases; bases with no gene match: 12. The CDR3 runs 18 residues. Per the germline V gene, CDR1 is KGHSH and CDR2 is LQKENI. DNA for the CDR3: TGTGCCAGCTCACCAATGGGACAGGGGATGAGATGGGCAGATACGCAGTATTTT. It encodes CASSPMGQGMRWADTQYF.

This rearrangement joins TRBV7-8 to TRBJ1-1; 10 nucleotides match TRBD1. Germline loops: CDR1 SGHVS, CDR2 FQNEAQ. CDR3 size: 14 residues. The ends lost 4 bases at V and 8 bases at J; junction bases unmatched: 7. The CDR3: CASSSKDRGREAFF. The DNA for the CDR3 is TGTGCCAGCAGCTCCAAAGACAGGGGGCGCGAAGCTTTCTTT.

The V gene is TRBV7-2, the J gene TRBJ1-4; maybe TRBD1 (6 bases). V was clipped by 5 bases and J by 3 bases, with 13 bases between them. Germline loops: CDR1 SGHTA, CDR2 FQGNSA. This CDR3 has 15 residues. The CDR3 DNA follows: TGTGCCAGCAGCCCTGGGGGCAGTTCTAATGAAAAACTGTTTTTT. This encodes CASSPGGSSNEKLFF.

The CDR3 DNA follows: TGTGCCAGCTCCCACCGGGCGCGGGTAGTGCAGTACTTC. It codes for CASSHRARVVQYF. This rearrangement joins TRBV18 to TRBJ2-7; possibly TRBD2 for D (5 bases). This CDR3 has 13 residues. With 6 bases removed from V and 9 bases from J, the gap between germline ends came to 18 bases. Germline CDR1 reads KGHSH; CDR2 reads LQKENI.

The chain links TRBV7-2 to TRBJ2-2; 8 bases map to TRBD2. J was trimmed by 0 bases and V by 4 bases; bases with no gene match: 10. The CDR3 runs to 18 residues. Looked up from germline, CDR1 is SGHTA and CDR2 is FQGNSA. CDR3: CASSYKTMGLANTGELFF. CDR3 DNA: TGTGCCAGCAGCTATAAAACTATGGGACTAGCGAACACCGGGGAGCTGTTTTTT. The full variable domain, rest sourced from reference TRBV7-2 and TRBJ2-2, is GAGVSQSPSNKVTEKGKDVELRCDPISGHTALYWYRQSLGQGLEFLIYFQGNSAPDKSGLPSDRFSAERTGGSVSTLTIQRTQQEDSAVYLCASSYKTMGLANTGELFFGEGSRLTVL.